A selection of T cell receptor beta chains follows, all from one sample in a study of cytomegalovirus exposure and HLA in healthy donors. TCRdb keeps only in-frame clones here, not all; method: immunoSEQ multiplex PCR. Of around 150,000 clones in the sample, approximately 80% were seen once. The sample taken for sequencing was PBMCs. These TCRs come from a man younger than 40 in good health and CMV-seronegative. CDR3s include the opening cysteine and the closing phenylalanine or tryptophan. Fields, in order: D gene, J gene, clone size, V gene, CDR3 DNA, CDR3 protein. The D gene is left open where the match is weak. The size field is filled for only some rows; it gives once, few, many or a size class.

D: .; J: TRBJ2-2; size: .; V: TRBV28; DNA: TGTGCCAGCCGCGGTTCCTCGGCGGGCCCCACCGGGGAGCTGTTTTTT; CDR3: CASRGSSAGPTGELFF
D: TRBD2; J: TRBJ2-7; size: .; V: TRBV5-1; DNA: TGCGCCAGCGCACTAGCGGGAGCTGCCTACGAGCAGTACTTC; CDR3: CASALAGAAYEQYF
D: TRBD2; J: TRBJ2-5; size: .; V: TRBV19; DNA: TGTGCCAGTAGGGGACTAGCGGGAGACGAGACCCAGTACTTC; CDR3: CASRGLAGDETQYF
D: .; J: TRBJ1-1; size: .; V: TRBV23-1; DNA: TGCGCCAGCAGTCTAACAGGTGACCCTTCGAACACTGAAGCTTTCTTT; CDR3: CASSLTGDPSNTEAFF
D: .; J: TRBJ2-4; size: .; V: TRBV13; DNA: TGTGCCAGCAGTTGGGGCCTAGCCAAAAACATTCAGTACTTC; CDR3: CASSWGLAKNIQYF
D: TRBD1; J: TRBJ2-5; size: .; V: TRBV19; DNA: TGTGCCAGTAGTACGGGACAGGGTGGACGAGAGACCCAGTACTTC; CDR3: CASSTGQGGRETQYF
D: .; J: TRBJ2-5; size: .; V: TRBV15; DNA: TGTGCCACCAGCAGAGTAGGGGGAGAGACCCAGTACTTC; CDR3: CATSRVGGETQYF
D: TRBD1; J: TRBJ1-1; size: .; V: TRBV19; DNA: TGTGCCAGTAGACTCGGACAGGGGACCACTGAAGCTTTCTTT; CDR3: CASRLGQGTTEAFF
D: TRBD2; J: TRBJ2-1; size: .; V: TRBV19; DNA: TGTGCCAGTAGTGTCCTAACTAGCGGGAGAAGGAATGAGCAGTTCTTC; CDR3: CASSVLTSGRRNEQFF
D: TRBD2; J: TRBJ2-7; size: .; V: TRBV6-5; DNA: TGTGCCAGCAGGCCCCCCGGGGGGAACTACGAGCAGTACTTC; CDR3: CASRPPGGNYEQYF
D: TRBD2; J: TRBJ2-6; size: .; V: TRBV5-1; DNA: TGCGCCAGCAGCCCGACTAGCGGGGGGGGGTCTGGGGCCAACGTCCTGACTTTC; CDR3: CASSPTSGGGSGANVLTF
D: TRBD1; J: TRBJ2-3; size: .; V: TRBV5-1; DNA: TGCGCCAGCCGCCTAGGGGGCGGTCTAAGCACAGATACGCAGTATTTT; CDR3: CASRLGGGLSTDTQYF
D: TRBD1; J: TRBJ1-5; size: .; V: TRBV7-9; DNA: TGTGCCAGCAGCCCGAGGGGGCCCGACCCTTATAGCAATCAGCCCCAGCATTTT; CDR3: CASSPRGPDPYSNQPQHF
D: TRBD2; J: TRBJ2-7; size: many; V: TRBV6-5; DNA: TGTGCCAGCTCGAAGACTAGCGGGACGTACGAGCAGTACTTC; CDR3: CASSKTSGTYEQYF
D: .; J: TRBJ2-5; size: .; V: TRBV18; DNA: TGTGCCAGCTCACCATCGGTCGAGACCCAGTACTTC; CDR3: CASSPSVETQYF
D: .; J: TRBJ2-1; size: .; V: TRBV19; DNA: TGTGCCAGTAGTATAAGCGGCATCTACAATGAGCAGTTCTTC; CDR3: CASSISGIYNEQFF
D: TRBD1; J: TRBJ2-5; size: .; V: TRBV18; DNA: TGTGCCAGCTCACCGGACAGGTCCCAAGAGACCCAGTACTTC; CDR3: CASSPDRSQETQYF
D: TRBD2; J: TRBJ2-1; size: few; V: TRBV5-1; DNA: TGCGCCAGCAGCTTAGGCGGGAGGGGCATCGATGAGCAGTTCTTC; CDR3: CASSLGGRGIDEQFF
D: TRBD2; J: TRBJ2-3; size: .; V: TRBV5-1; DNA: TGCGCCAGCAGCTTGGTGGTGGGAGGGCCGACAGATACGCAGTATTTT; CDR3: CASSLVVGGPTDTQYF
D: TRBD1; J: TRBJ2-1; size: .; V: TRBV28; DNA: TGTGCCAGCAGTCCCGGGGACAGATACAATGAGCAGTTCTTC; CDR3: CASSPGDRYNEQFF
D: TRBD1; J: TRBJ1-2; size: .; V: TRBV29-1; DNA: TGCAGCGTTGGTCCACAGGGGGCATTGGGCTGCACCTTC; CDR3: CSVGPQGALGCTF
D: .; J: TRBJ1-3; size: .; V: TRBV9; DNA: TGTGCCAGCAGCGCAAACTCTGGAAACACCATATATTTT; CDR3: CASSANSGNTIYF
D: TRBD1; J: TRBJ1-2; size: .; V: TRBV29-1; DNA: TGCAGCGCGACAGGGGGACGGGGAGGCTACACCTTC; CDR3: CSATGGRGGYTF
D: TRBD2; J: TRBJ2-4; size: .; V: TRBV7-2; DNA: TGTGCCAGCAGCTTGGAGCGGGATAACATTCAGTACTTC; CDR3: CASSLERDNIQYF
D: .; J: TRBJ2-2; size: few; V: TRBV5-1; DNA: TGCGCCAGCAACGGCGGCACCGGGGAGCTGTTTTTT; CDR3: CASNGGTGELFF
D: .; J: TRBJ1-1; size: .; V: TRBV28; DNA: TGTGCCAGCAGTTTAACCAGGGCCGCCGGCCCTGAAGCTTTCTTT; CDR3: CASSLTRAAGPEAFF
D: .; J: TRBJ2-3; size: .; V: TRBV27; DNA: TGTGCCAGCGCCCGATGGGGGGTCACAGATACGCAGTATTTT; CDR3: CASARWGVTDTQYF
D: TRBD2; J: TRBJ2-1; size: once; V: TRBV19; DNA: TGTGCCAGTAGTGTCAGACTAGCGGGAGGATTCTCCTACAATGAGCAGTTCTTC; CDR3: CASSVRLAGGFSYNEQFF
D: .; J: TRBJ2-4; size: .; V: TRBV6-5; DNA: TGTGCCAGCAGTAGGCCGGGACACAACATTCAGTACTTC; CDR3: CASSRPGHNIQYF
D: TRBD1; J: TRBJ1-2; size: .; V: TRBV27; DNA: TGTGCCAGCCGGAAAACGGGACAGGGTATATATGGCTACACCTTC; CDR3: CASRKTGQGIYGYTF
D: .; J: TRBJ1-1; size: .; V: TRBV21-1; DNA: TGTGCCAGCAGCATACGGGGACAGGGGGACACTGAAGCTTTCTTT; CDR3: CASSIRGQGDTEAFF
D: .; J: TRBJ1-1; size: .; V: TRBV7-9; DNA: TGTGCCAGCAGCCCAACAGGATCTAGACCGAACACTGAAGCTTTCTTT; CDR3: CASSPTGSRPNTEAFF
D: .; J: TRBJ1-1; size: .; V: TRBV6-1; DNA: TGTGCCAGCTTACTCAGGGAAAAAGCTTTCTTT; CDR3: CASLLREKAFF
D: .; J: TRBJ1-1; size: .; V: TRBV6-1; DNA: TGTGCCAGCAGGGGGCTCCAACCGAACACTGAAGCTTTCTTT; CDR3: CASRGLQPNTEAFF
D: TRBD1; J: TRBJ2-7; size: .; V: TRBV4-1; DNA: TGCGCCAGCAGCACGACAGGGGCCTACGAGCAGTACTTC; CDR3: CASSTTGAYEQYF
D: .; J: TRBJ2-1; size: .; V: TRBV9; DNA: TGTGCCAGCAGCGTAGCCAAACTAGGCACCGGGTACAATGAGCAGTTCTTC; CDR3: CASSVAKLGTGYNEQFF
D: TRBD1; J: TRBJ2-7; size: .; V: TRBV30; DNA: TGTGCCTGGAGTCACCGGACAGGGGCACGCCCCTACGAGCAGTACTTC; CDR3: CAWSHRTGARPYEQYF
D: .; J: TRBJ2-5; size: .; V: TRBV29-1; DNA: TGCAGCGTCGAGGGGGGGATTAGAGAGACCCAGTACTTC; CDR3: CSVEGGIRETQYF
D: TRBD2; J: TRBJ2-5; size: once; V: TRBV30; DNA: TGTGCCTGGAGTGTACGTACTAGCGGGAGGGCCGAGGAGACCCAGTACTTC; CDR3: CAWSVRTSGRAEETQYF
D: TRBD1; J: TRBJ2-2; size: once; V: TRBV5-1; DNA: TGCGCCAGCAGCTTTGGGAAGGAATCGCGACAGGGAACCGGGGAGCTGTTTTTT; CDR3: CASSFGKESRQGTGELFF
D: TRBD1; J: TRBJ1-4; size: .; V: TRBV30; DNA: TGTGCCTGCCTAAGGGAGGGGACAGGGCTAGGAAAACTGTTTTTT; CDR3: CACLREGTGLGKLFF
D: .; J: TRBJ2-7; size: .; V: TRBV4-3; DNA: TGCGCCAGCAGCCAAGCCGGCGGGTCCTACGAGCAGTACTTC; CDR3: CASSQAGGSYEQYF
D: TRBD2; J: TRBJ2-1; size: .; V: TRBV5-1; DNA: TGCGCCAGCAGCCGGGGGGGCTGGGATGAGCAGTTCTTC; CDR3: CASSRGGWDEQFF
D: TRBD2; J: TRBJ2-1; size: .; V: TRBV18; DNA: TGTGCCAGCTCACCGACTAGCATTGGGTACAATGAGCAGTTCTTC; CDR3: CASSPTSIGYNEQFF
D: TRBD2; J: TRBJ2-1; size: .; V: TRBV18; DNA: TGTGCCAGCTCACCAAGACTAGCGGGAGGGTCTGGGAATGAGCAGTTCTTC; CDR3: CASSPRLAGGSGNEQFF
D: .; J: TRBJ2-1; size: .; V: TRBV5-1; DNA: TGCGCCAGCAGCCTGAATGACAATGAGCAGCTCTTC; CDR3: CASSLNDNEQLF
D: .; J: TRBJ1-4; size: few; V: TRBV25-1; DNA: TGTGCCAGCAGTATGACACCGGCTAATGAAAAACTGTTTTTT; CDR3: CASSMTPANEKLFF
D: .; J: TRBJ1-2; size: .; V: TRBV28; DNA: TGTGCCAGCAGTTTAAGGCTCGGACAGAATGGCTACACCTTC; CDR3: CASSLRLGQNGYTF
D: TRBD1; J: TRBJ2-5; size: .; V: TRBV7-2; DNA: TGTGCCAGCAGCTTAGGCGCCGGGACAGGGAGCCAGTACTTC; CDR3: CASSLGAGTGSQYF
D: .; J: TRBJ2-1; size: .; V: TRBV16; DNA: TGTGCCAGCAGCCCGCCTACCCAAAACGAGCAGTTCTTC; CDR3: CASSPPTQNEQFF
D: .; J: TRBJ1-1; size: .; V: TRBV5-4; DNA: TGTGCCAGCAGCCCCACGGGACACCTCCCGGGGACTGAAGCTTTCTTT; CDR3: CASSPTGHLPGTEAFF
D: .; J: TRBJ2-2; size: .; V: TRBV9; DNA: TGTGCCAGCAGCTGGGGAGCGAGTGGGGAGCTGTTTTTT; CDR3: CASSWGASGELFF
D: TRBD2; J: TRBJ2-1; size: .; V: TRBV10-3; DNA: TGTGCCATCAGTGAGATGTCTAGCGGGAGGAATGAGCAGTTCTTC; CDR3: CAISEMSSGRNEQFF